This paragraph covers one TCR beta chain sequence. Its antigen is still unknown. The data stem from a study of human T cells and chemical hapten exposure. Study summary: Sensitization employed 2% DPC on roughly 2 cm by roughly 2 cm of upper inner arm skin. Study observations and caveats: Expanded TCRs formed significantly more large CDR3 similarity clusters than controls. No shift was seen in TCRs above 1 in 1000 frequency with DPC sensitization.

The sample's time point: patch test 1, 2 weeks after DPC sensitization. The treatment is: therapeutic diphenylcyclopropenone sensitization with weekly scalp DPC. Those who donated were patients with alopecia, 18 to 70 years of age, and suitable for DPC. CDR3 length equals 14 residues. Via MiXCR, TCRdb re-called the RACE reads, giving one row per CDR3 protein. Among fewer than 500,000 distinct CDR3 sequences listed, approximately 5% were seen once. The origin of this receptor is a woman between 45 and 60 years old with alopecia areata. Some clones in this sample may be carry-over from other donors' samples. This chain connects TRBV1 to TRBJ1-2. TRBV1 is classified as a pseudogene. The sequences come from whole blood, collected in connection with sensitization to the hapten diphenylcyclopropenone (DPC). CDR3: CTSSLKGPNYGYTF. DNA for the CDR3: TGCACCAGCAGCCTGAAAGGTCCTAACTATGGCTACACCTTC.